This is a list of T cell receptor beta chains from one sample in a study of shared clonotypes between healthy human individuals. Sequencing used immunoSEQ multiplex PCR; TCRdb keeps in-frame clones, though not all of them. The sample consists of some 530,000 clones, roughly 80% of them appearing once. Sequenced material: PBMCs. The receptors stem from a woman aged 40 to 50 in good health. Some clones in this sample may be carry-over from other donors' samples. Both conserved end residues are part of each CDR3. The D gene is left open where the match is weak. Size is stated for part of the rows, as once, few or many counts, or as a class when the clone is expanded.

j_call | clone_size | d_call | v_call | cdr3_nt | cdr3_aa
TRBJ2-2 | - | TRBD2 | TRBV29-1 | TGCAGCATCCGGCGGGGGGGCGGGGAGCTGTTTTTT | CSIRRGGGELFF
TRBJ1-1 | - | - | TRBV21-1 | TGTGCCAGCAGCTCTAATCATGGAGGAGGCGCTTTCTTT | CASSSNHGGGAFF
TRBJ1-1 | - | TRBD1 | TRBV6-1 | TGTGCCAGCAGTGGGGGACAGGGCGACACTGAAGCTTTCTTT | CASSGGQGDTEAFF
TRBJ2-3 | once | TRBD2 | TRBV7-2 | TGTGCCAGCAGCTTATCCAGCGGGAGGGCAGCATCTAGCACAGATACGCAGTATTTT | CASSLSSGRAASSTDTQYF
TRBJ2-1 | - | TRBD2 | TRBV7-9 | TGTGCCAGCAGCTTAGGAGGCGGGAGGGCCTTGCATGAGCAGTTCTTC | CASSLGGGRALHEQFF
TRBJ2-7 | - | TRBD1 | TRBV18 | TGTGCCAGCTCACCACGGCGGTTTGCGGGACAGGGTCACGAGCAGTACTTC | CASSPRRFAGQGHEQYF
TRBJ2-2 | few | - | TRBV2 | TGTGCCAGCAGTGAACAGGGGGGCGGGGAGCTGGTTTTT | CASSEQGGGELVF
TRBJ2-7 | - | - | TRBV15 | TGTGCCACCAGCAAGGGGGGGGACAGTGGGACCTACGAGCAGTACTTC | CATSKGGDSGTYEQYF
TRBJ1-5 | - | TRBD1 | TRBV28 | TGTGCCAGCAGTTCCTCCGGGACAGGGACTAATCAGCCCCAGCATTTT | CASSSSGTGTNQPQHF
TRBJ2-7 | few | TRBD1 | TRBV7-2 | TGTGCCAGCAGCGCCCGGACAGGGCGAGGCGAGCAGTACTTC | CASSARTGRGEQYF
TRBJ1-2 | - | TRBD1 | TRBV4-3 | TGCGCCAGCAGCCCCGGACAGGGGTATGGCTACACCTTC | CASSPGQGYGYTF
TRBJ2-3 | few | TRBD1 | TRBV4-3 | TGCGCCAGCAGCTATAGGGACAGGGGTTTTGATACGCAGTATTTT | CASSYRDRGFDTQYF
TRBJ2-2 | - | - | TRBV9 | TGTGCCAGCAGCGCCGCCTTCATAGACTCGAACACCGGGGAGCTGTTTTTT | CASSAAFIDSNTGELFF
TRBJ2-3 | - | TRBD2 | TRBV27 | TGTGCCAGCAGTTTTTCGGTTGCTAGCGGTTACACAGATACGCAGTATTTT | CASSFSVASGYTDTQYF
TRBJ1-1 | few | TRBD1 | TRBV5-1 | TGCGCCAGCAGTCCGGGGGAGGACAGGGGGCGAGGTGAAGCTTTCTTT | CASSPGEDRGRGEAFF
TRBJ2-1 | - | TRBD2 | TRBV2 | TGTGCCGTACCTCCGGGACTAGCGGCGTCCCCCCGATACAATGAGCAGTTCTTC | CAVPPGLAASPRYNEQFF
TRBJ2-7 | - | TRBD2 | TRBV7-8 | TGTGCCAGCGAACCCGGGACTAGCGGCGTCTACGAGCAGTACTTC | CASEPGTSGVYEQYF
TRBJ2-3 | - | - | TRBV9 | TGTGCCAGCAGCCCTAGTAGGGTTCCGGCAGATACGCAGTATTTT | CASSPSRVPADTQYF
TRBJ2-2 | - | TRBD1 | TRBV2 | TGTGCCAGCAGTGATGACAGGGGTCCCGGGGAGCTGTTTTTT | CASSDDRGPGELFF
TRBJ2-1 | - | - | TRBV6-6 | TGTGCCAGCAGTTACTCGATTGCGTGGACCAATGAGCAGTTCTTC | CASSYSIAWTNEQFF
TRBJ1-4 | - | - | TRBV5-1 | TGCGCCAGCAGCTTGAATGGACAGCTTAATGAAAAACTGTTTTTT | CASSLNGQLNEKLFF
TRBJ2-2 | - | - | TRBV10-1 | TGCGCCAGCAGTGAGTCAGGGTCCGCTGACACCGGGGAGCTGTTTTTT | CASSESGSADTGELFF
TRBJ2-1 | - | - | TRBV15 | TGTGCCACCAGCAGAGTAGCCAGGGAGGTGGGTGAGCAGTTCTTC | CATSRVAREVGEQFF
TRBJ2-1 | - | TRBD2 | TRBV7-8 | TGTGCCAGCACCAGTGGCGGGAGCTCCTACAATGAGCAGTTCTTC | CASTSGGSSYNEQFF
TRBJ2-2 | once | TRBD1 | TRBV6-4 | TGTGCCAGCAGTGTCGGGACAGATACCGGGGAGCTGTTTTTT | CASSVGTDTGELFF
TRBJ2-3 | many | - | TRBV30 | TGTGCCTGGAGTGCCACGACAGATACGCAGTATTTT | CAWSATTDTQYF
TRBJ2-7 | - | - | TRBV6-1 | TGTGCCAGCAGACTACAGACTCACCCGGACGAGCAGTACTTC | CASRLQTHPDEQYF
TRBJ2-1 | - | - | TRBV9 | TGTGCCAGCAGCCCCCAGGTAAGCTTCGACAATGAGCAGTTCTTC | CASSPQVSFDNEQFF
TRBJ2-1 | - | - | TRBV6-1 | TGTGCCAGCAGTGGAGGAAGAACTAGTTACAATGAGCAGTTCTTC | CASSGGRTSYNEQFF
TRBJ2-1 | - | - | TRBV18 | TGTGCCAGCTCAACTCAGGACGGCAGCTCCTACAATGAGCAGTTCTTC | CASSTQDGSSYNEQFF
TRBJ2-3 | - | - | TRBV5-4 | TGTGCCAGCAGCGCGCCATTACAGGGTTCCGATACGCAGTATTTT | CASSAPLQGSDTQYF
TRBJ2-1 | - | - | TRBV6-1 | TGTGCCAGCAGTGTCGGTAGCATAAATGAGCAGTTCTTC | CASSVGSINEQFF
TRBJ1-5 | - | TRBD1 | TRBV30 | TGTGCCTGGAGTAGGGGGCAGAATAGCAATCAGCCCCAGCATTTT | CAWSRGQNSNQPQHF
TRBJ2-1 | - | - | TRBV2 | TGTGCCAGCAGTGGGGAAAACCACAATGAGCAGTTCTTC | CASSGENHNEQFF
TRBJ2-7 | - | - | TRBV7-9 | TGTAGAGGATTGAGGCCTTCCTACGAGCAGTACTTC | CRGLRPSYEQYF
TRBJ2-4 | once | - | TRBV15 | TGTGCCACCAGCAGAGATCCTCGAGACATTCAGTACTTC | CATSRDPRDIQYF
TRBJ2-3 | - | - | TRBV20-1 | TGCAGTGCTGAGAGCACAGATACGCAGTATTTT | CSAESTDTQYF
TRBJ2-3 | - | - | TRBV7-9 | TGTGCCAGCAGCCCGGACTCATCCACAGATACGCAGTATTTT | CASSPDSSTDTQYF
TRBJ2-3 | - | TRBD1 | TRBV10-1 | TGCGCCAGCAGTCCCAGACAGGGGAGGATGCATACGCAGTATTTT | CASSPRQGRMHTQYF
TRBJ1-2 | - | TRBD1 | TRBV19 | TGTGCCAGTAGTCCCCGACAGGGACTGAATGGCTACACCTTC | CASSPRQGLNGYTF
TRBJ2-2 | - | - | TRBV7-2 | TGTGCCAGCAGACGAGACTGGGGCACCGGGGAGCTGTTTTTT | CASRRDWGTGELFF
TRBJ2-7 | few | - | TRBV10-1 | TGCGCCAGCAGTGAAGGACTTCCAGGGGAGCAGTACTTC | CASSEGLPGEQYF
TRBJ1-2 | - | TRBD1 | TRBV10-3 | TGTGCCATCAGACCGACAGGGGGCCAGCAGGTCGGTAACTATGGCTACACCTTC | CAIRPTGGQQVGNYGYTF
TRBJ2-3 | - | TRBD1 | TRBV11-2 | TGTGCCAGCAGCTTAGGTAACAGGGGGTCCACAGATACGCAGTATTTT | CASSLGNRGSTDTQYF
TRBJ1-5 | - | - | TRBV6-1 | TGTGCCAGCAGTGAAACACCGGGAACTCAGCCCCAGCATTTT | CASSETPGTQPQHF
TRBJ2-3 | - | - | TRBV19 | TGTGCCAGTAAGACACAGGGAGCAGATACGCAGTATTTT | CASKTQGADTQYF
TRBJ1-3 | - | - | TRBV30 | TGTGCCTGGGGTGCGGACAGACATTCTGGAAACACCATATATTTT | CAWGADRHSGNTIYF
TRBJ2-5 | - | TRBD1 | TRBV6-6 | TGTGCCAGCAGTCTTACAGGGGCCGGTACAAAGTACTTC | CASSLTGAGTKYF
TRBJ1-3 | few | - | TRBV7-9 | TGTGCCAGCAGCTTAATGGCCGGTGACACCATATATTTT | CASSLMAGDTIYF
TRBJ2-7 | - | - | TRBV21-1 | TGTGCCAGCATCTATGCCGCGGGGACTAGCGGTTTCTCCTACGAGCAGTACTTC | CASIYAAGTSGFSYEQYF
TRBJ1-2 | - | TRBD1 | TRBV7-9 | TGTGCCAGCAGCCCCCTGACAGGGATTGGCTACACCTTC | CASSPLTGIGYTF
TRBJ1-5 | - | - | TRBV9 | TGTGCCAGCAGCGTCATACAGGGCCGAAAACCACGTCAGCCCCAGCATTTT | CASSVIQGRKPRQPQHF
TRBJ2-7 | - | TRBD2 | TRBV18 | TGTGCCAGCTCACTGACTAGCGGGAGAGGGTACGAGCAGTACTTC | CASSLTSGRGYEQYF
TRBJ1-3 | - | - | TRBV19 | TGTGCCAGTAGTATAGCTATTAGCTCTGGAAACACCATATATTTT | CASSIAISSGNTIYF
TRBJ2-7 | - | TRBD2 | TRBV7-2 | TGTGCCAGCAGATTTAGCGGGAGCTCCTACGAGCAGTACTTC | CASRFSGSSYEQYF